A selection of T cell receptor beta chains follows, all from one sample in a study of tumor-infiltrating lymphocytes in localized non-small cell lung cancer. Repertoires were generated with immunoSEQ multiplex PCR, while TCRdb's copy carries only in-frame clones and drops some. The top ten hold about 15% of the sample, which has about 23,000 clones, approximately 71% seen once. Sequencing input: lung tumor tissue. The receptors were gathered from a human donor with non-small cell lung cancer. Both conserved end residues are part of each CDR3. A D gene is named only where the DNA matches it firmly. Rows may omit the clone size; those that give it use once, few, many or a size class.

j_call clone_size d_call v_call cdr3_aa cdr3_nt
TRBJ2-7 NA NA TRBV2 CASSAGSTTWGDEQYF TGTGCCAGCAGTGCCGGGTCCACAACGTGGGGGGACGAGCAGTACTTC
TRBJ2-7 NA NA TRBV7-6 CASSLYSRDTFYEQYF TGTGCCAGCAGCTTATATAGCCGGGACACCTTCTACGAGCAGTACTTC
TRBJ2-7 NA TRBD1 TRBV7-9 CASRGQGFKPGNEQYF TGTGCCAGCAGGGGACAGGGTTTCAAACCGGGTAACGAGCAGTACTTC
TRBJ2-1 NA TRBD2 TRBV29-1 CSLSGKLYNEQFF TGCAGCCTTAGCGGGAAGCTCTACAATGAGCAGTTCTTC
TRBJ1-1 NA NA TRBV7-9 CASSPVRTEAFF TGTGCCAGCAGCCCCGTCCGTACTGAAGCTTTCTTT
TRBJ1-2 NA NA TRBV28 CASSSRGALGYTF TGTGCCAGCAGCTCGCGGGGGGCTTTGGGCTACACCTTC
TRBJ1-1 NA NA TRBV6-6 CASTKQGPPAEAFF TGTGCCAGCACCAAACAGGGTCCTCCTGCTGAAGCTTTCTTT
TRBJ2-7 NA TRBD1 TRBV2 CASRGVVRDRGSGSSYEQYF TGTGCCAGCAGGGGTGTAGTCCGGGACAGGGGGAGCGGGAGCTCCTACGAGCAGTACTTC
TRBJ2-1 once TRBD2 TRBV29-1 CSVEPTRGGVNEQFF TGCAGCGTTGAACCTACGCGGGGGGGGGTCAATGAGCAGTTCTTC
TRBJ2-2 NA NA TRBV30 CAWTKTGTGELFF TGTGCCTGGACGAAAACAGGGACCGGGGAGCTGTTTTTT
TRBJ2-7 NA TRBD2 TRBV10-3 CAIGGTSDEQYF TGTGCCATCGGGGGGACTAGCGACGAGCAGTACTTC
TRBJ1-2 medium-sized NA TRBV7-6 CASSPTADITPEGYTF TGTGCCAGCAGCCCCACGGCGGACATTACCCCCGAGGGCTACACCTTC
TRBJ2-5 NA NA TRBV5-1 CASSTGTSPETQYF TGCGCCAGCAGCACAGGAACCAGCCCCGAGACCCAGTACTTC
TRBJ1-3 medium-sized TRBD1 TRBV7-9 CASSFGTGLGNTIYF TGTGCCAGCAGCTTCGGGACAGGGCTCGGAAACACCATATATTTT
TRBJ2-3 NA NA TRBV9 CASSVEAGSTDTQYF TGTGCCAGCAGCGTAGAAGCGGGTTCCACAGATACGCAGTATTTT
TRBJ2-1 NA TRBD2 TRBV10-3 CAISETGGWDEQFF TGTGCCATCAGTGAGACCGGGGGGTGGGATGAGCAGTTCTTC
TRBJ2-7 NA NA TRBV27 CASSLSVSGVGIYEQYF TGTGCCAGCAGTTTATCGGTATCGGGGGTCGGCATTTACGAGCAGTACTTC
TRBJ1-2 NA NA TRBV10-3 CAISGQGPYGYTF TGTGCCATCAGTGGCCAGGGGCCCTATGGCTACACCTTC
TRBJ2-7 NA NA TRBV5-5 CASSLWGTGEQYF TGTGCCAGCAGCTTGTGGGGAACGGGCGAGCAGTACTTC
TRBJ2-1 NA NA TRBV18 CASSLSRDNEQFF TGTGCCAGCTCGCTCAGCAGGGACAATGAGCAGTTCTTC
TRBJ1-1 few NA TRBV18 CASSPRETEAFF TGTGCCAGCTCACCAAGGGAAACTGAAGCTTTCTTT
TRBJ1-1 few NA TRBV14 CASSQETAGEAFF TGTGCCAGCAGCCAAGAGACAGCGGGAGAAGCTTTCTTT
TRBJ1-5 few NA TRBV29-1 CSVGGPGQPQHF TGCAGCGTTGGAGGTCCGGGGCAGCCCCAGCATTTT
TRBJ2-2 NA TRBD2 TRBV7-6 CASRAGVAGAGELFF TGTGCCAGCAGGGCGGGAGTAGCGGGAGCCGGGGAGCTGTTTTTT
TRBJ2-6 NA NA TRBV5-1 CASSGKQGSGANVLTF TGCGCCAGCTCGGGTAAACAAGGCTCTGGGGCCAACGTCCTGACTTTC
TRBJ1-2 few NA TRBV2 CASSELTPYGYTF TGTGCCAGCAGTGAATTGACACCGTATGGCTACACCTTC
TRBJ1-1 NA NA TRBV27 CASSSPRGEAFF TGTGCCAGCAGTTCCCCTCGGGGTGAAGCTTTCTTT
TRBJ1-3 NA NA TRBV18 CASSPTAGNTIYF TGTGCCAGCTCACCTACAGCTGGAAACACCATATATTTT
TRBJ2-3 NA NA TRBV7-9 CASSFRAGPTDTQYF TGTGCCAGCAGCTTTAGGGCGGGGCCCACAGATACGCAGTATTTT
TRBJ1-5 once NA TRBV6-5 CAISKGQPEPQHF TGTGCCATCAGTAAAGGGCAGCCTGAGCCCCAGCATTTT
TRBJ2-7 few NA TRBV27 CASSALGPGYEQYF TGTGCCAGCAGTGCACTAGGACCGGGCTACGAGCAGTACTTC
TRBJ1-5 NA TRBD1 TRBV23-1 CEEGQPHSNQPQHF TGCGAGGAGGGACAGCCGCATAGCAATCAGCCCCAGCATTTT
TRBJ2-7 NA NA TRBV28 CASSLLSRENEQYF TGTGCCAGCAGTTTATTAAGTCGGGAGAACGAGCAGTACTTC
TRBJ2-1 NA TRBD1 TRBV29-1 CSADLGTGLNEQFF TGCAGCGCCGACCTCGGGACAGGGTTGAATGAGCAGTTCTTC
TRBJ1-5 few NA TRBV6-1 CASSSELDSNQPQHF TGTGCCAGCAGTTCTGAATTGGACAGCAATCAGCCCCAGCATTTT
TRBJ2-1 once NA TRBV7-7 CASSEDIAGLNEQFF TGTGCCAGCAGCGAAGATATTGCGGGTCTCAATGAGCAGTTCTTC
TRBJ2-7 NA NA TRBV19 CASSRTLSSYEQYF TGTGCCAGTAGTAGGACTCTTAGCTCCTACGAGCAGTACTTC
TRBJ2-7 NA NA TRBV19 CASSPLRGRLHEQYF TGTGCCAGTAGTCCCCTAAGGGGGAGGCTTCACGAGCAGTACTTC
TRBJ1-2 NA NA TRBV6-1 CASEEGGSNYGYTF TGTGCCAGCGAAGAGGGGGGCTCTAACTATGGCTACACCTTC
TRBJ2-1 NA TRBD1 TRBV6-5 CASSFDRGRNEQFF TGTGCCAGCAGTTTCGACAGGGGGCGGAATGAGCAGTTCTTC
TRBJ2-7 NA TRBD2 TRBV7-2 CASSSRAGLADYEQYF TGTGCCAGCAGCTCCCGGGCCGGACTAGCGGACTACGAGCAGTACTTC
TRBJ2-7 NA TRBD1 TRBV7-8 CASSRGGYLYEQYF TGTGCCAGCAGCCGAGGGGGCTACTTATACGAGCAGTACTTC
TRBJ1-5 NA NA TRBV5-1 CASSLAGYSNQPQHF TGCGCCAGCAGCTTGGCCGGGTATAGCAATCAGCCCCAGCATTTT
TRBJ1-3 NA TRBD1 TRBV2 CASSSGQGNTIYF TGTGCCAGCAGTTCGGGACAGGGAAACACCATATATTTT